The present entry profiles one T cell receptor beta chain with its context. The data belong to a study of blood T cell repertoires in COVID-19. Clones were read by immunoSEQ multiplex PCR, and TCRdb kept only the in-frame ones, dropping some. The data show a few hundred thousand clones, 84% seen once. Specimen: peripheral blood. This clonotype originated in a man aged 60-69 years with acute or convalescent COVID-19.

DNA for the CDR3: TGTGCCTTCGTAGCGGGGGGAGAGCTTGAGCAGTTCTTC. This gives the protein CAFVAGGELEQFF. The chain has TRBV30 and TRBJ2-1; TRBD2 matches 10 bases. CDR1 GTSNPN and CDR2 SVGIG come from the germline V gene (reference sequence). With 7 bases clipped from V and 9 bases from J, the junction kept 9 bases outside the gene matches. The CDR3 is 13 amino acids.